This is a list of T cell receptor beta chains from one sample in a study of shared clonotypes between healthy human individuals. Assay used: immunoSEQ multiplex PCR; TCRdb lists only in-frame clones, some missing. The sample has roughly 1,100,000 clones; 65% to 75% are singletons. Sequencing was carried out using memory CD4+ T cells sorted from blood. These receptors came from a man between 18 and 29 years old in good health. CDR3s include the opening cysteine and the closing phenylalanine or tryptophan. D genes are given only for firm matches. Size tells how often a clone was seen (once, few, many) or the class of an expanded clone, and some rows leave it out.

v_call	clone_size	j_call	d_call	cdr3_aa	cdr3_nt
TRBV6-1	-	TRBJ2-5	-	CASSVLYASETQYF	TGTGCCAGCAGTGTCCTTTACGCTTCTGAGACCCAGTACTTC
TRBV5-8	-	TRBJ1-5	TRBD1	CASSPTRGSSNQPQHF	TGTGCCAGCAGCCCAACCAGGGGGTCTAGCAATCAGCCCCAGCATTTT
TRBV5-8	-	TRBJ1-1	-	CASSHIRRTEAFF	TGTGCCAGCAGTCACATCCGGAGAACTGAAGCTTTCTTT
TRBV5-1	-	TRBJ2-3	-	CASSLEGGASTDTQYF	TGCGCCAGCAGCTTGGAAGGCGGGGCAAGCACAGATACGCAGTATTTT
TRBV6-1	-	TRBJ2-2	TRBD2	CASTLGLAGGELFF	TGTGCCAGCACTCTGGGACTAGCGGGCGGGGAGCTGTTTTTT
TRBV13	few	TRBJ2-3	TRBD1	CASSLGGTVGIEQYF	TGTGCCAGCAGCTTAGGTGGGACAGTGGGTATAGAGCAGTATTTT
TRBV5-4	few	TRBJ2-7	-	CASSLSLASLEQYF	TGTGCCAGCAGCTTAAGTCTAGCATCCCTCGAGCAGTACTTC
TRBV2	many	TRBJ1-1	TRBD1	CASRMDRGEAFF	TGTGCCAGCAGAATGGACAGGGGGGAAGCTTTCTTT
TRBV2	-	TRBJ1-5	-	CASILGRGDQPQHF	TGTGCCAGCATTCTGGGTCGTGGGGATCAGCCCCAGCATTTT
TRBV12-5	few	TRBJ1-4	TRBD1	CASGLSTGADHEKLFF	TGTGCTAGTGGTTTGTCAACAGGGGCAGACCATGAAAAACTGTTTTTT
TRBV19	once	TRBJ1-4	-	CASKVGEKLFF	TGTGCCAGTAAAGTAGGGGAAAAACTGTTTTTT
TRBV5-4	few	TRBJ2-7	TRBD2	CASSFGTRIGEQYF	TGTGCCAGCAGCTTCGGGACTAGAATCGGTGAGCAGTACTTC
TRBV7-9	-	TRBJ2-1	TRBD2	CASSLGLAGAGDEQFF	TGTGCCAGCAGCTTAGGCCTAGCGGGGGCAGGAGATGAGCAGTTCTTC